Sequencing of this T cell receptor beta chain was carried out in a study of T cells in Graves' hyperthyroidism and ophthalmopathy. Overall study results and limits: A model using 13 V-J features told ophthalmopathy apart from stable hyperthyroidism. Also found in blood were most expanded thyroid clonotypes above 0.001. A median 6.5 months before onset, the model predicted ophthalmopathy.

With regard to this clonotype: Its antigen is unidentified.

RNA transcripts were the template for amplifying TCR beta CDR3 regions. Carried out on the TCR CDR3, a first-round RT-PCR used the HTBI primer set. TCRdb reanalysed the multiplex PCR reads using MiXCR and keeps one entry per CDR3 protein. Counted here are just over 550,000 distinct CDR3 sequences, 46% occurring once; the ten biggest clones make up about 7.8%. The CDR3 consists of 15 residues. CDR1 SNHLY and CDR2 FYNNEI come from the germline V gene. The germline V and J ends were trimmed by 6 bases and 6 bases, with 18 bases remaining between them. Thyroid ultrasound and orbital computed tomography, with clinical symptoms and serum thyroxine and TRAb, informed diagnoses.

The sample taken for sequencing was peripheral blood or thyroid tissue (not recorded which). The clonotype comes from a woman between 18 and 29 years old with Graves' hyperthyroidism. This rearrangement joins TRBV2 to TRBJ1-5; tentatively, D is TRBD1 (5 bases). CDR3: CASSQDPQEGQPQHF. The CDR3 DNA is TGTGCCAGCAGCCAAGATCCACAGGAGGGTCAGCCCCAGCATTTT.